The T cell receptor (beta chain) described here comes from a study of cytomegalovirus exposure and HLA in healthy donors. Study findings and constraints: Later work found most CMV-associated TCR beta chains apparently HLA-restricted. Researchers reported in a later analysis that common viral pathogens appeared linked to several top clusters. TCR association rates varied by HLA locus in a later analysis, with DRB1 highest and HLA-C lowest.

Notes on this clone: Its target is not known.

CDR3 size: 19 residues. Germline loops: CDR1 SGHTA, CDR2 FQGTGA. With V trimmed by 3 bases and J by 3 bases, 20 bases remained unmatched. PCR used 60 Vbeta primers and 13 Jbeta primers. TCRdb's table, derived via immunoSEQ multiplex PCR, lists solely in-frame clones and lacks some. The sample shows 100,000 to 150,000 clones, around 77% of them seen only once. The sequencing input was PBMCs. This chain links TRBV7-3 with TRBJ2-7; 7 nucleotides line up with TRBD1. The receptor comes from a woman in her 50s in good health and CMV-seronegative. The CDR3 nucleotides read TGTGCCAGCAGCTTCTCCCGAGAATCTCCGGGACAGAGGAGCTACGAGCAGTACGTC. This encodes CASSFSRESPGQRSYEQYV.